One TCR beta chain is described in this entry. In the authors' workflow: Estimates of nucleated cell counts were drawn from the amplification of reference gene primers. Clones were read by immunoSEQ multiplex PCR, and TCRdb kept only the in-frame ones, dropping some. V, J and clone size reflect that table, while D and trimming were determined from the DNA. Of around 22,000 clones in the sample, more than 75% were seen once. This sample was included in a study of blood T cell repertoires in COVID-19. Study at large: Donors in the United States, Italy and Spain gave samples during acute or convalescent COVID-19. T cells, B-cell-depleted T cells, or PBMCs supplied cDNA or gDNA.

This clonotype was obtained from a human donor with active COVID-19. The donor label of this sample is uncertain. Sequenced: peripheral blood.

Here the CDR3 reads CASSQSGGGYTF. CDR3 nucleotides: TGTGCCAGCAGCCAATCTGGGGGCGGCTACACCTTC. J is TRBJ1-2 and V is TRBV3-1 (or the pseudogene TRBV3-2), with a weak D call TRBD1 (6 bases). This CDR3 contains 12 residues. Germline V lookup: CDR1 LGHDT, CDR2 YNNKEL (reference sequence). Trimming pared 2 bases from V and 8 bases from J, leaving 9 bases between.